The 6 T cell receptor beta chains below all came from one sample that was sequenced in a study of T cells after yellow fever vaccination. TCRdb ran MiXCR on the 5' RACE reads and lists one entry per CDR3 protein. This sample carries fewer than 450,000 distinct CDR3 sequences, under 14% of them seen once, and the ten largest clones take about 17%. The sequences come from PBMCs, collected on the day of the first yellow fever vaccination. The source of these receptors is a man younger than 30 who received the YFV17D yellow fever vaccine.

The genes are TRBV4-1 and TRBJ2-3; the D gene is possibly TRBD2 (5 bases). This CDR3 region has 14 residues. CDR1 is MGHRA and CDR2 is YSYEKL in the germline V gene. Trimming left V 2 bases short and J 8 bases short, with 14 bases between. The CDR3 sequence: CASSQFERLFTQYF. In DNA form, the CDR3 reads TGCGCCAGCAGCCAATTTGAGCGGTTATTTACGCAGTATTTT.

The CDR3 is CSARSVGNQPQHF. The CDR3 coding sequence is TGCAGTGCTAGATCGGTGGGCAATCAGCCCCAGCATTTT. The chain uses TRBV20-1 and TRBJ1-5; D not certain. CDR1 DFQATT and CDR2 SNEGSKA come from the germline V gene (reference sequence). V gave up 2 bases and J gave up 2 bases, with 7 bases separating them. The CDR3 is 13 amino acids.

This clonotype was seen a few times. This chain uses TRBV4-1 with TRBJ2-2; no clear D. The CDR3 covers 15 residues. V was clipped by 6 bases and J by 2 bases, with 13 bases between them. The germline gives CDR1 MGHRA, CDR2 YSYEKL. CDR3 DNA: TGCGCCAGCAGAATGGCACAGAGTAACACCGGGGAGCTGTTTTTT. Its protein product is CASRMAQSNTGELFF.

This rearrangement joins TRBV12-3 or TRBV12-4 to TRBJ1-4; unclear D gene. The CDR3 consists of 14 residues. V shed 5 bases and J shed 1 base, with 8 bases lying between them. CDR3 loop: CASSTDGTNEKLFF. The CDR3 nucleotides read TGTGCCAGCAGTACGGACGGAACTAATGAAAAACTGTTTTTT.

This clonotype appeared many times. V gene TRBV28 combines with J gene TRBJ1-6, with D hard to call. Germline V gene sequence: CDR1 MDHEN, CDR2 SYDVKM. The CDR3 loop spans 14 amino acids. V lost 6 bases and J lost 7, with 13 bases in between. CDR3 nucleotides: TGTGCCAGCAGAAAGGGATGGGAAAATTCACCCCTCCACTTT. This codes for CASRKGWENSPLHF.

This clonotype was recorded at least ten times. V is TRBV28 and J is TRBJ2-5; 10 positions agree with TRBD2. The length of the CDR3 is 16 residues. In germline, CDR1 is MDHEN, CDR2 SYDVKM. Unmatched junction bases numbered 10, after V lost 7 bases and J lost 2 bases. The CDR3 here is CASTLWVAGGQETQYF. The CDR3 DNA sequence: TGTGCCAGCACCCTATGGGTAGCGGGGGGTCAAGAGACCCAGTACTTC.